The clone carrying this T cell receptor (beta chain) has more than one count but fewer than ten. Antigen unknown. The entry originates in a study of blood T cells in healthy people across ages. Study-level results: Donors of long life had a larger count of naive CD4+ cells and greater diversity than aged donors. Estimated diversity that came from one million T cells was considered an underestimate. In older individuals, TCR beta diversity per million T cells was lower, falling roughly linearly with age.

The germline V gene has CDR1 MNHEY and CDR2 SVGAGI. V lost 4 bases and J lost 7, with 7 bases in between. CDR3 length equals 11 residues. PCR was performed a second time for about 6 to 11 cycles using a sample-barcoded 5' primer and a J-beta primer mix. TCRdb analysed the 5' RACE reads with MiXCR anew, one entry per CDR3 protein. The top ten hold 20% to 25% of the sample, which has around 970,000 distinct CDR3 sequences, 51% seen once. No fewer than 6 micrograms of total RNA were isolated from every sample. The material sequenced was blood. The source is an older woman in good health. This chain joins TRBV6-5 and TRBJ1-2, with a tentative D call TRBD1 (5 bases). CDR3 DNA sequence: TGTGCCAGCAGTTGGCAGGGTGGCTACACCTTC. Translating it yields CASSWQGGYTF.